Sequencing of this TCR beta chain was carried out in a study of response to subunit inactivated influenza vaccine. Whole-study results and caveats: Only a handful of new T cells, the authors suggested, are recruited with each seasonal influenza vaccination.

As concerns this clonotype: As yet, its antigen is unknown.

TCRdb ran MiXCR on the RT-PCR reads and lists one entry per CDR3 protein. Of 650,000 to 850,000 distinct CDR3 sequences detected, approximately 14% appear once; the ten largest clones hold 6.5% to 8.5%. Sample: PBMCs from blood, taken about 14 days before vaccination. This sequence was found in a man aged 45 to 65 who received an inactivated influenza vaccine.

The chain's CDR3 is CASGTRRVQETQYF. The CDR3 DNA follows: TGTGCCAGCGGGACAAGGCGGGTCCAAGAGACCCAGTACTTC. The V call is TRBV6-1, the J call TRBJ2-5, with a weak D call TRBD1 (6 bases). The CDR3 is 14 residues long. Germline lookup yields CDR1 MNHNS and CDR2 SASEGT. Trimming took 8 bases from V and 1 from J, leaving 14 bases between them.